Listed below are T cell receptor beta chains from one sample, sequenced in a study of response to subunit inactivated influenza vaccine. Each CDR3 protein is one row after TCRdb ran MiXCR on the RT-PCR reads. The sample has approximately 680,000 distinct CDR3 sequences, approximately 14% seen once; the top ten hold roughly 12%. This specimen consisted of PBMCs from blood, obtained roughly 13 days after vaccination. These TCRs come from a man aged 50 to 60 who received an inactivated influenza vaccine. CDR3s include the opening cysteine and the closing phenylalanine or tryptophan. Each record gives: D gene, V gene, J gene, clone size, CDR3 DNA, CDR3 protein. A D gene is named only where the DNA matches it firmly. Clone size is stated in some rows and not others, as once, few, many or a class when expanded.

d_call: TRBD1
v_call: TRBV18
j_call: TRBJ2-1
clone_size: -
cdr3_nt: TGTGCCAGCTCACCCACACACCCGGGACAGGGGTTTAATGAGCAGTTCTTC
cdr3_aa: CASSPTHPGQGFNEQFF

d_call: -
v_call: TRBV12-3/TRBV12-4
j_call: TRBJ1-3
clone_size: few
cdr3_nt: TGTGCCAGCCGCTTACGCCGAAACACCATATATTTT
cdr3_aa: CASRLRRNTIYF

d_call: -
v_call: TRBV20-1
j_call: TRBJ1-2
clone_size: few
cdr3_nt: TGCAGTGCTAGGGGGCAGAACTATGGCTACACCTTC
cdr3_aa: CSARGQNYGYTF

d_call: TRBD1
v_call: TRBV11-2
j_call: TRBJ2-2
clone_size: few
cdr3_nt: TGTGCCAGCAGACGACGGACAGGGGTAGACGGGGAGCTGTTTTTT
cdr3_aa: CASRRRTGVDGELFF

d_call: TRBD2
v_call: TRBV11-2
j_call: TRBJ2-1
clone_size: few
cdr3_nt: TGTGCCAGCACCAGACTAGCGGGGGCTCAGAACTACAATGAGCAGTTCTTC
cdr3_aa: CASTRLAGAQNYNEQFF

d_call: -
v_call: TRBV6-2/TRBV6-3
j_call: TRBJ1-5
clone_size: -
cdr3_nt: TGTGCCAGCAGACCGACAGGAAGCAATCAGCCCCAGCATTTT
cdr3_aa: CASRPTGSNQPQHF

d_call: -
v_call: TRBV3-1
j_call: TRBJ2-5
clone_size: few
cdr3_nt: TGTGCCATCGGGGACGGAGTCCAAGAGACCCAGTACTTC
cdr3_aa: CAIGDGVQETQYF

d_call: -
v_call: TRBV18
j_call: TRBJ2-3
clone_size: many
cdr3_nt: TGTGCCAGCTCACCAGTGGGGAATACGCAGTATTTT
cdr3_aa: CASSPVGNTQYF

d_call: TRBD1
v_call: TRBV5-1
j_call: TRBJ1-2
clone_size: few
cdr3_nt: TGCGCCAGCACCAGAATAGGACAGGGGGATGGCTACACCTTC
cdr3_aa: CASTRIGQGDGYTF

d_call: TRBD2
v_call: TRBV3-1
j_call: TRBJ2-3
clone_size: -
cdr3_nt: TGTGCCAGCAGCCTAGGGACTAGCGTCACAGATACGCAGTATTTT
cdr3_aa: CASSLGTSVTDTQYF